These 9 T cell receptor beta chains originate from one sample sequenced in a study of breast tumors, draining lymph nodes, adjacent tissues. TCRdb called the multiplex PCR reads again in MiXCR, with one record for every CDR3 protein. Among about 230,000 distinct CDR3 sequences, about 30% were seen once, and the ten largest hold 1.2% to 1.5%. Samples came from axillary lymph nodes draining the breast cancer. Sequencing used axillary lymph node tissue. These receptor sequences come from a female donor with breast cancer. Some clones in this sample may be carry-over from other donors' samples.

V gene TRBV7-3 combines with J gene TRBJ1-2; no clear D. The CDR3 is 12 residues long. Trimming pared 11 bases from V and 5 bases from J, leaving 15 bases between. Germline V gene data show CDR1 as SGHTA and CDR2 as FQGTGA. CDR3 bases: TGTGCCCTCCCGCTAGTGGTTTATGGCTACACCTTC. Protein product: CALPLVVYGYTF. Full variable domain (remainder filled in from reference TRBV7-3 and TRBJ1-2): GAGVSQTPSNKVTEKGKYVELRCDPISGHTALYWYRQSLGQGPEFLIYFQGTGAADDSGLPNDRFFAVRPEGSVSTLKIQRTERGDSAVYLCALPLVVYGYTFGSGTRLTVV.

As concerns this clonotype: Here the CDR3 omits its conserved ending phenylalanine or tryptophan, so a read error is the likely source. J is TRBJ2-7 and V is TRBV6-7; tentatively, D is TRBD2 (6 bases). TRBV6-7 is identified as an open reading frame with a role that is uncertain. The CDR3 covers 15 residues. Trimming took off 5 bases at V and 0 bases at J, with 14 bases between the two ends. As DNA, the CDR3 is TGTGCCAGCAGTCACCCCGAGCGGGTCTCCTACGAGCAGTACTAC. Protein sequence: CASSHPERVSYEQYY.

This clonotype was seen at least ten times. V and J are TRBV10-3 and TRBJ1-5; D is ambiguous. The CDR3 consists of 14 residues. The V end lost 4 bases, the J end lost 0 bases, and 7 bases lay between the germline ends. The V gene's germline CDR1 is ENHRY and CDR2 SYGVKD. CDR3 sequence (DNA): TGTGCCATCAGTGGGATCGATAGCAATCAGCCCCAGCATTTT. Translation: CAISGIDSNQPQHF.

Points on this clonotype: A read error may produce the germline difference seen at one junction end. The chain couples TRBV5-1 to TRBJ1-2, with TRBD1 matching over 9 bases. In germline, CDR1 is SGHRS, CDR2 YFSETQ. There are 17 residues in the CDR3. In DNA, the CDR3 is TGTGCCAGCAGCTTGGATATTCCGGGACAGGGCGCCTCAGGCTACACCTTC. Translation gives CASSLDIPGQGASGYTF. Together with reference TRBV5-1 and TRBJ1-2, the CDR3 gives the full variable domain: KAGVTQTPRYLIKTRGQQVTLSCSPISGHRSVSWYQQTPGQGLQFLFEYFSETQRNKGNFPGRFSGRQFSNSRSEMNVSTLELGDSALYLCASSLDIPGQGASGYTFGSGTRLTVV.

This clonotype was seen many times. The CDR3 nucleotides read TGTGCCAGCTCACCGGGATCGGGGCGAGGTGAGACCCAGTACTTC. Translating it yields CASSPGSGRGETQYF. The genes are TRBV18 and TRBJ2-5; D possibly uses TRBD1 or TRBD2 (5 bases each). This CDR3 has 15 residues. Germline lookup yields CDR1 KGHSH and CDR2 LQKENI. Trimming removed 3 bases at V and 5 bases at J, with 16 bases between.

A note on this clonotype: Given a much more abundant clone one base away, this may be a read error. The J gene is TRBJ2-1, the V gene TRBV18, with D unresolved. In germline, CDR1 is KGHSH, CDR2 LQKENI. V gave up 1 base and J gave up 6 bases, with 13 bases separating them. CDR3 length: 15 amino acids. CDR3 residues: CASSPRAAQSNEQFF. CDR3 in DNA: TGTGCCAGCTCACCACGGGCAGCACAGAGCAATGAGCAGTTCTTC.

This clonotype was observed at least ten times. V gene TRBV5-8 combines with J gene TRBJ1-4; D uncertain. CDR1 and CDR2 from the germline V gene are SGHTS and YDEGEE. This CDR3 has 12 amino acids. V was clipped by 0 bases and J by 6 bases, with 3 bases between them. The CDR3 nucleotides are TGTGCCAGCAGCTTGGGGGATGAAAAACTGTTTTTT. Protein sequence: CASSLGDEKLFF.

Comments on this clonotype: Relative to the germline gene, one junction end is altered; a read error may explain this. The chain recombines TRBV20-1 with TRBJ1-1; D is perhaps TRBD1 (5 bases). Germline V gene sequence: CDR1 DFQATT, CDR2 SNEGSKA (reference sequence). The CDR3 consists of 12 residues. The CDR3 sequence: CSAMGGGTEDFF. The CDR3 DNA reads TGCAGTGCTATGGGGGGTGGCACTGAAGATTTCTTT.

This clonotype was detected many times. V gene TRBV10-3 combines with J gene TRBJ1-2; D uncertain. V shed 0 bases and J shed 2 bases, with 4 bases lying between them. Germline CDR1 and CDR2: ENHRY and SYGVKD. The length of the CDR3 is 13 residues. As DNA, the CDR3 is TGTGCCATCAGTGAGTCCCTCAACTATGGCTACACCTTC. Translating it yields CAISESLNYGYTF.